This TCR beta chain emerged from a study of molecular identifiers for immune sequencing clone quantification. TCRdb ran MiXCR on the PCR reads and lists one entry per CDR3 protein. The sample comprises about half a million distinct CDR3 sequences, around a fifth of which are singletons, and approximately 0.8% rests with the top ten. CDR3 length: 11 amino acids. Germline V CDR1 and CDR2: MNHEY, SVGAGI. Whole-study results and caveats: Effector cells kept over 99% of their molecules in clones above 20 RNA copies, while naive cells kept under 1% there.

As to this clonotype: Its specificity is not known. A much larger clone differs by one base, so this may be a read error.

From around 20,000 to 990,000 sorted cells, naive CD8 libraries were generated with 10%, 30% or 50% RNA. The chain carries TRBV6-5 and TRBJ2-7; D is undetermined. The sample comprised naive CD8+ T cells from blood, with Jurkat cell RNA spiked in. Sample subset: FACS-sorted CD8+CD4-CCR7+CD45RA+ naive T cells. This sequence originates from a human donor in good health. Some libraries in this study had Jurkat cell RNA spiked in. CDR3 sequence (DNA): TGTGCCAGCGCAAGCTCCTACGCGCAGCACTTC. It specifies CASASSYAQHF.